Described below is a single TCR beta chain sequence and its context. What it binds is not known. The data stem from a study of spatial heterogeneity in lung cancer. In the study overall: An average of more than ten raw reads was observed per unique TCR and UMI combination. Whole-study results and caveats: It was estimated that coverage of tumor T cells reached roughly 7% for alpha chains and around 13% for beta chains. In tumors, expanded intratumoral alpha and beta TCR counts tracked mutation counts.

TCRdb processed the 5' RACE reads anew with MiXCR; each CDR3 protein has one entry. The sample holds 850 to 1,200 distinct CDR3 sequences, more than 25% seen once. V was clipped by 0 bases and J by 0 bases; unmatched bases: 3. The length of the CDR3 is 16 residues. Germline V gives CDR1 SGHDT, CDR2 YYEEEE. Stated time point: sample taken at primary tumor resection. A total of more than 65 untreated early-stage non-small cell lung cancer patients served as donors. The authors sequenced whole RNA from tumor, nontumor lung or frozen PBMC without sorting. Material: lung tumor tissue, obtained at surgery. This chain connects TRBV5-6 to TRBJ2-3, with 8 bases that match TRBD2. The sequence came from a male donor with early-stage non-small cell lung cancer. The CDR3 DNA is TGTGCCAGCAGCTTGGAACTAGCGGCTAGCACAGATACGCAGTATTTT. Its translation is CASSLELAASTDTQYF.